These 11 T cell receptor beta chains were sequenced from one sample in a study of cytomegalovirus exposure and HLA in healthy donors. The PCR made use of 60 Vbeta and 13 Jbeta primers. Here immunoSEQ multiplex PCR was the method, and the copy in TCRdb shows in-frame clones only, minus some. The repertoire holds fewer than 200,000 clones, with about three quarters as singletons. The source material was PBMCs. The receptors here all came from a female donor in good health and CMV-seronegative.

The rearrangement uses TRBV28 and TRBJ2-5; D remains ambiguous. The J call is uncertain, as TRBJ2-7 better fits the DNA end. The CDR3 extends over 12 amino acids. CDR1 and CDR2 from the germline V gene are MDHEN and SYDVKM. CDR3 region: CASSLGRYEQYF. CDR3 nucleotide sequence: TGTGCCAGCAGTTTAGGTCGGTACGAGCAGTACTTC.

The rearrangement joins TRBV28 to TRBJ2-3; 9 nucleotides align to TRBD2. The V and J ends lost 7 bases and 6 bases, in that order; junction bases with no gene match: 8. In germline, CDR1 is MDHEN, CDR2 SYDVKM. The CDR3 is 14 amino acids. The chain's CDR3 is CASTEAGGPDTQYF. The CDR3 DNA reads TGTGCCAGCACGGAGGCGGGAGGGCCTGATACGCAGTATTTT.

The rearrangement links TRBV5-8 to TRBJ1-4, with TRBD1 matching over 9 bases. J was trimmed by 8 bases and V by 4 bases; bases with no gene match: 9. Per germline, CDR1 SGHTS and CDR2 YDEGEE. This CDR3 region has 15 residues. Here the CDR3 DNA reads TGTGCCAGCAGCCACAGGGGGCCTCAAGAGGAAAAACTGTTTTTT. The encoded protein is CASSHRGPQEEKLFF.

The chain employs TRBV12-5 and TRBJ1-2; 8 bases align to TRBD1. This CDR3 contains 17 residues. Germline trimming cut 6 bases from V and 2 bases from J; bases unmatched to any gene: 14. Germline V gives CDR1 LGHNT, CDR2 FRNRAP. The CDR3 loop reads CASGPADRGNLNYGYTF. Here the CDR3 DNA reads TGTGCTAGTGGCCCCGCCGACAGGGGAAACCTGAACTATGGCTACACCTTC.

This clone was detected only a few times. The J gene is TRBJ2-5, the V gene TRBV18, with TRBD2 as a possible D gene (5 bases). The CDR3 consists of 14 residues. Trimming left V 1 base short and J 1 base short, with 7 bases between. From germline, CDR1 is KGHSH and CDR2 LQKENI. Here the CDR3 reads CASSPRETQETQYF. The CDR3 DNA reads as TGTGCCAGCTCACCACGGGAGACCCAAGAGACCCAGTACTTC.

The chain is built from TRBV7-9 and TRBJ2-5; 11 positions match TRBD1. J lost 5 bases, V lost 4 bases, and 6 bases had no gene match. Germline CDR1 and CDR2: SEHNR and FQNEAQ (reference sequence). The CDR3 sequence is 15 residues long. CDR3 residues: CASSSTDRGLETQYF. The CDR3 DNA reads as TGTGCCAGCAGCTCGACGGACAGGGGGCTGGAGACCCAGTACTTC.

The chain links TRBV5-4 to TRBJ2-2; the D is unclear. Between the trimmed V and J ends, which lost 0 bases and 2 bases, there was a span of 8 bases. The CDR3 length is 15 residues. Per the germline V gene, CDR1 is SGHNT and CDR2 is YYREEE (reference sequence). The CDR3 reads CASSLVGVNTGELFF. The CDR3 DNA is TGTGCCAGCAGCTTGGTCGGAGTAAACACCGGGGAGCTGTTTTTT.

The chain employs TRBV18 and TRBJ2-7, with TRBD1 identical over 7 bases. V trimming: 2 bases; J trimming: 5 bases; junction bases outside the gene matches: 6. This CDR3 has 14 amino acids. Germline assignment: CDR1 KGHSH and CDR2 LQKENI. The DNA for the CDR3 is TGTGCCAGCTCACCAAACAGGGGAACCCACGAGCAGTACTTC. This encodes CASSPNRGTHEQYF. The full variable domain, rest sourced from reference TRBV18 and TRBJ2-7, is NAGVMQNPRHLVRRRGQEARLRCSPMKGHSHVYWYRQLPEEGLKFMVYLQKENIIDESGMPKERFSAEFPKEGPSILRIQQVVRGDSAAYFCASSPNRGTHEQYFGPGTRLTVT.

This clone was seen once. The V gene is TRBV29-1, the J gene TRBJ2-7; possible D gene TRBD1, 5 bases. Germline CDR1 SQVTM, CDR2 ANQGSEA. Trimming removed 5 bases from V and 1 base from J, with 12 bases in between. The CDR3 is made up of 13 amino acids. DNA for the CDR3: TGCAGCGTTATTTACAGGCCGTCCTACGAGCAGTACTTC. It translates to CSVIYRPSYEQYF.

This chain's CDR3 is CASSTGFGAGGEFF. The CDR3 DNA follows: TGTGCCAGCAGCACCGGCTTTGGCGCAGGGGGCGAGTTCTTC. V usage is TRBV7-2 and J usage is TRBJ2-1; 8 bases align to TRBD1. Trimming took 5 bases from V and 14 from J; bases not matched to a gene: 14. This CDR3 comprises 14 residues. Per the germline V gene, CDR1 is SGHTA and CDR2 is FQGNSA. Supplemented by reference TRBV7-2 and TRBJ2-1, the full variable domain reads GAGVSQSPSNKVTEKGKDVELRCDPISGHTALYWYRQSLGQGLEFLIYFQGNSAPDKSGLPSDRFSAERTGGSVSTLTIQRTQQEDSAVYLCASSTGFGAGGEFFGPGTRLTVL.

This clone was detected a few times. The CDR3 sequence is CASSQVAGETQYF. CDR3 sequence (DNA): TGCGCCAGCAGCCAAGTTGCGGGGGAGACCCAGTACTTC. The chain uses TRBV4-3 and TRBJ2-5; TRBD2 might be the D (6 bases). The CDR3 has 13 amino acids. Germline V gives CDR1 LGHNA, CDR2 YSLEER. Trimming removed 1 base from V and 5 bases from J, with 8 bases in between.